This entry concerns a single TCR beta chain. Each subset's genomic DNA was shared equally among a number of immunoSEQ plates. The protocol was immunoSEQ multiplex PCR, while the TCRdb copy is restricted to in-frame clones and leaves out a portion. Of millions of clones listed, roughly 92% are singletons. The CDR3 is 12 residues long. Germline CDR1 and CDR2: GTSNPN and SVGIG (reference sequence). The germline V and J ends were trimmed by 5 bases and 4 bases, with 11 bases remaining between them. The data derive from a study of shared clonotypes between healthy human individuals. The source material was naive CD4+ T cells sorted from blood. Indicated subset: CD45RA+ positively selected. The TCR sequence derives from a man younger than 30 in good health. This chain connects TRBV30 to TRBJ1-2; D is uncertain. Written as DNA, the CDR3 is TGTGCCTGGGGAGGGTCATCCTATGGCTACACCTTC. It encodes CAWGGSSYGYTF.